This T cell receptor beta chain originates from a study of blood T cell repertoires in COVID-19. Turning to the study itself: Acute-phase and convalescent COVID-19 samples originated in the United States, Italy and Spain. From T cells, B-cell-depleted T cells, or PBMCs came the material, which was cDNA or gDNA.

Methods used by the authors: Reference gene primer amplification yielded estimated nucleated cell counts. Assay used: immunoSEQ multiplex PCR; TCRdb lists only in-frame clones, some missing. D and trimming were read from the DNA, whereas the V and J calls and clone size are those reported in that table. The sample includes approximately 150,000 clones, over 80% seen only once; the top ten take 8% to 11%. This CDR3 has 13 amino acids. CDR1 SQVTM and CDR2 ANQGSEA come from the germline V gene. Trimming cost V 5 bases and J 9 bases, with 17 bases left between them. This clonotype was sampled from a man in his 60s with active or convalescent COVID-19. V usage is TRBV29-1 and J usage is TRBJ2-4; a possible D gene is TRBD1 (5 bases). The sequenced material came from peripheral blood. CDR3 amino acids: CSVNKGRYAIQYF. For the CDR3, the DNA is TGCAGCGTTAATAAGGGGCGGTATGCCATTCAGTACTTC.